The 15 T cell receptor beta chains given below trace back to one sample, sequenced in a study of T cells in Graves' hyperthyroidism and ophthalmopathy (dated by TCRdb to between 2018 and 2021). Library method: multiplex PCR. Sequencing relied on an Illumina HiSeq 2000. The TCR beta CDR3 regions were amplified from RNA transcripts. A first-round RT-PCR of the TCR CDR3 used the HTBI primer set with the Qiagen OneStep RT-PCR kit. In-frame beta chains were kept once TCRdb had trimmed the public reads at Q25 with fastp and called clones with MiXCR. For every CDR3 protein sequence, its rows merge into one entry that carries the most common genes and DNA. The sample table holds about 600,000 distinct CDR3 sequences, of which about a sixth were seen once. Of the sample, roughly 3.3% is held by the ten largest clones. Sequenced: blood. The receptors come from a woman in her 40s with Graves' ophthalmopathy.

In this sample, this clonotype turned up a few times. This sequence joins TRBV6-5 and TRBJ1-6, with D perhaps TRBD1 (5 bases). CDR3 length: 16 residues. Germline CDR1 and CDR2: MNHEY and SVGAGI. V was cut by 0 bases and J by 8 bases, with 14 bases left in between. This chain's CDR3 is CASSYSSGAGHSPLHF. CDR3 coding DNA: TGTGCCAGCAGTTACTCGAGTGGGGCAGGACATTCACCCCTCCACTTT.

This clonotype was counted at least ten times. This chain uses TRBV7-9 with TRBJ2-1; D is undetermined. The germline V gene encodes CDR1 SEHNR and CDR2 FQNEAQ (reference sequence). V gave up 7 bases and J gave up 2 bases, with 15 bases separating them. This CDR3 region has 15 residues. The CDR3 nucleotides are TGTGCCAGCACCTCTAGAGAAGGAACCTACAATGAGCAGTTCTTC. This translates into CASTSREGTYNEQFF.

There are a few counts of this clonotype. The junction does not match germline at one end; this may be a read error. The chain uses TRBV20-1 and TRBJ2-7, with 11 nucleotides matching TRBD2. The CDR3 sequence is 17 residues long. Germline V gene lookup returns CDR1 DFQATT and CDR2 SNEGSKA (reference sequence). This CDR3 is CSTRGPPATSGNYEQYF. CDR3 bases: TGCAGTACTAGAGGTCCTCCAGCGACTAGCGGGAACTACGAGCAGTACTTC.

This clonotype occurred many times. The chain combines TRBV3-1 with TRBJ1-4, with D unclear. CDR1 and CDR2 from the germline V gene are LGHDT and YNNKEL (reference sequence). The CDR3 extends over 15 amino acids. V was cut by 1 base and J by 8 bases, with 14 bases left in between. The CDR3 reads CASSQGILAREKLFF. The CDR3 DNA follows: TGTGCCAGCAGCCAAGGTATATTGGCCCGGGAAAAACTGTTTTTT.

This clonotype came up a few times. For the CDR3, the DNA is TGTGCCAGCAGTTTACGAGGGGAGTATAATTCACCCCTCCACTTT. Translated, it gives CASSLRGEYNSPLHF. The chain combines TRBV27 with TRBJ1-6; a possible D gene is TRBD1 (5 bases). Germline CDR1 reads MNHEY; CDR2 reads SMNVEV (reference sequence). The V end lost 2 bases, the J end lost 4 bases, and 9 bases lay between the germline ends. The CDR3 runs to 15 residues.

This clonotype occurred a few times. The chain couples TRBV7-6 to TRBJ2-2; 12 nucleotides align to TRBD2. The CDR3 runs to 16 residues. CDR1 SGHVS and CDR2 FNYEAQ come from the germline V gene. The trim removed 1 base at V and 3 bases at J, leaving 0 bases unmatched. Here the CDR3 reads CASSLGLAGDTGELFF. The CDR3 DNA reads TGTGCCAGCAGCTTAGGACTAGCGGGGGACACCGGGGAGCTGTTTTTT.

This clonotype was seen at least ten times. The chain is built from TRBV20-1 and TRBJ2-5, with D tentatively TRBD1 (6 bases). The CDR3 is 13 residues long. Trimming cost V 2 bases and J 4 bases, with 11 bases left between them. Germline V gene data show CDR1 as DFQATT and CDR2 as SNEGSKA (reference sequence). The CDR3 nucleotides are TGCAGTGCTAGAAGGGGGTATGGAGAGACCCAGTACTTC. Translated: CSARRGYGETQYF.

This clonotype was found a few times. This rearrangement joins TRBV5-1 to TRBJ2-2, with TRBD1 matching over 12 bases. Germline trimming cut 7 bases from V and 4 bases from J; bases unmatched to any gene: 11. The CDR3 loop spans 17 amino acids. Germline V gives CDR1 SGHRS, CDR2 YFSETQ. The CDR3 DNA reads as TGCGCCAGCCGGGACAGGGGGCGCAACCCTGTCACCGGGGAGCTGTTTTTT. The encoded protein is CASRDRGRNPVTGELFF.

The chain recombines TRBV27 with TRBJ2-2; TRBD2 matches at 11 bases. Germline values: CDR1 MNHEY, CDR2 SMNVEV (reference sequence). CDR3 size: 17 residues. With 3 bases clipped from V and 4 bases from J, the junction kept 7 bases outside the gene matches. The CDR3 nucleotides read TGTGCCAGCAGTTTCCACCTAGCGGGGGGTTCCACCGGGGAGCTGTTTTTT. Its protein product is CASSFHLAGGSTGELFF.

This chain uses TRBV5-1 with TRBJ1-1, with a tentative D call TRBD1 (5 bases). The germline V and J ends were trimmed by 0 bases and 1 base, with 10 bases remaining between them. The germline CDR1 and CDR2 sequences are SGHRS and YFSETQ. The CDR3 has 15 amino acids. The CDR3 bases are TGCGCCAGCAGCTTGGGGGGCGGAGAGAACACTGAAGCTTTCTTT. Translated, it gives CASSLGGGENTEAFF. Full variable domain (missing parts from reference TRBV5-1 and TRBJ1-1): KAGVTQTPRYLIKTRGQQVTLSCSPISGHRSVSWYQQTPGQGLQFLFEYFSETQRNKGNFPGRFSGRQFSNSRSEMNVSTLELGDSALYLCASSLGGGENTEAFFGQGTRLTVV.

The count of this clonotype is one. The junction and the germline gene differ at one end; a read error may be behind it. The J gene is TRBJ1-3, the V gene TRBV4-1; 7 bases map to TRBD1. Germline V gene sequence: CDR1 MGHRA, CDR2 YSYEKL. The CDR3 sequence is 14 residues long. The CDR3 loop reads CASTQTGDGNTTYF. The DNA for the CDR3 is TGCGCCAGCACCCAAACAGGGGATGGAAACACCACATATTTT.

With respect to this clonotype: This may stem from a read error, because a much larger clone lies one nucleotide away. This chain connects TRBV28 to TRBJ1-1; D is unresolved. Trimming cost V 3 bases and J 4 bases, with 18 bases left between them. CDR3 length: 16 residues. Germline V gene lookup returns CDR1 MDHEN and CDR2 SYDVKM. The CDR3 loop is CASSFEVARWVTEAFF. As DNA, the CDR3 is TGTGCCAGCAGTTTTGAAGTGGCAAGGTGGGTCACTGAAGCTTTCTTT.

The chain employs TRBV3-1 and TRBJ2-2; D ambiguous. The germline V gene has CDR1 LGHDT and CDR2 YNNKEL (reference sequence). This CDR3 is built from 17 residues. The V end was cut by 0 bases, the J end by 3 bases, with 14 bases between. As DNA, the CDR3 is TGTGCCAGCAGCCAAGAATTCCAATTAACCGACACCGGGGAGCTGTTTTTT. It codes for CASSQEFQLTDTGELFF.

V and J are TRBV27 and TRBJ1-6; D gene unclear. Trimming removed 3 bases at V and 0 bases at J, with 6 bases between. This CDR3 is built from 15 residues. Germline V gene lookup returns CDR1 MNHEY and CDR2 SMNVEV (reference sequence). The CDR3 reads CASSFHGSYNSPLHF. The CDR3 DNA reads TGTGCCAGCAGTTTCCACGGCTCCTATAATTCACCCCTCCACTTT.

In its sample, this clonotype was seen many times. V gene TRBV2 combines with J gene TRBJ2-5, with TRBD2 matching 10 bases. This CDR3 contains 18 residues. Unmatched junction bases numbered 17, after V lost 6 bases and J lost 4 bases. Germline CDR1 reads SNHLY; CDR2 reads FYNNEI. Here the CDR3 DNA reads TGTGCCAGCAGGTTCGGACTAGCGGCAAGCCTAAAATCAGAGACCCAGTACTTC. This sequence encodes CASRFGLAASLKSETQYF.